The present T cell receptor (beta chain) was sequenced within a study of cytomegalovirus exposure and HLA in healthy donors. Whole-study results and caveats: Cytomegalovirus association was listed for 150 to 200 TCR beta chains.

A word on this clone: The antigen remains undetermined.

The germline CDR1 and CDR2 sequences are SQVTM and ANQGSEA. The CDR3 spans 13 residues. The ends lost 5 bases at V and 2 bases at J; junction bases unmatched: 4. A multiplex PCR was run with 60 Vbeta primers and 13 Jbeta primers. Profiled with immunoSEQ multiplex PCR; TCRdb holds only in-frame clones, not every one. The table records some 80,000 clones, about 78% of them present only once. The chain uses TRBV29-1 and TRBJ2-3; TRBD1 aligns across 7 bases. The clonotype originates from a man in his forties or fifties in good health and CMV-seronegative. Sequences were obtained from PBMCs. CDR3 amino acids: CSVSGTATDTQYF. In DNA form, the CDR3 reads TGCAGCGTTTCAGGGACAGCCACAGATACGCAGTATTTT.